One T cell receptor (beta chain) is described in this entry. These data are taken from a study of shared clonotypes between healthy human individuals. Every subset had its genomic DNA shared out evenly among several immunoSEQ plates. The repertoire was sequenced with immunoSEQ multiplex PCR; TCRdb's copy has only in-frame clones and lacks some. There are around 700,000 clones in the sample; about 90% occur only once, and about 24% lies in the top ten. In the naive CD8 group, cells lacked CD45RO and were positively selected for CCR7, so terminally differentiated effector memory CD45RA+ cells were left out. This CDR3 spans 16 amino acids. Germline loops: CDR1 SQVTM, CDR2 ANQGSEA. After removal of 3 bases from V and 5 bases from J, the junction contained 7 bases not matched to a gene.

This TCR was recovered from a man under 40 in good health. J is TRBJ2-3 and V is TRBV29-1, with 14 bases lining up with TRBD2. The sample consisted of naive CD8+ T cells sorted from blood. The chain's CDR3 is CSVDEGLAGAKDTQYF. The CDR3 DNA follows: TGCAGCGTTGATGAGGGACTAGCGGGAGCAAAAGATACGCAGTATTTT.